This T cell receptor beta chain was recorded in a study of Graves' ophthalmopathy and Graves' hyperthyroidism. Study observations and caveats: It was with 70.59% sensitivity and under 85% specificity that the model predicted ophthalmopathy progression.

CDR3 regions of TCR beta were amplified from RNA transcripts. Scientists carried out first-round RT-PCR using HTBI primers and then a second-round multiplex PCR. One entry per CDR3 protein, called by TCRdb with MiXCR from the multiplex PCR reads. The data hold a few hundred thousand distinct CDR3 sequences, with approximately 15% observed a single time. About this clonotype: As yet, its antigen is unknown.

The CDR3 sequence is 14 residues long. The V and J ends lost 1 base and 5 bases respectively, with 11 bases between them. Looked up from germline, CDR1 is SEHNR and CDR2 is FQNEAQ (reference sequence). This sequence was found in a woman younger than 35 with stable Graves' hyperthyroidism. Material for sequencing was peripheral blood. This chain connects TRBV7-9 to TRBJ1-2; no definite D call. DNA for the CDR3: TGTGCCAGCAGCTTAGGGGAGGTCTCTTATGGCTACACCTTC. Protein sequence: CASSLGEVSYGYTF.